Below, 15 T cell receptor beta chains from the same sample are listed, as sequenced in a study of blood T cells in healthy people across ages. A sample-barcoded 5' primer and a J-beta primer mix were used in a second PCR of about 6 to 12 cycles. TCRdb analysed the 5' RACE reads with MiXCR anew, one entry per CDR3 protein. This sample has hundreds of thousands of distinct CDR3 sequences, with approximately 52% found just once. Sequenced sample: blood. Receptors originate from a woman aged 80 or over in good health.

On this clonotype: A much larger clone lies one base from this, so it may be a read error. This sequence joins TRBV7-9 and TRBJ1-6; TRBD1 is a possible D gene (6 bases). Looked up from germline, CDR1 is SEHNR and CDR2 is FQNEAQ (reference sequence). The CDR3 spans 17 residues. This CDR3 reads CSSSLGGRGSYNSPLHF. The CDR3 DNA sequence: TGTTCCAGCAGCTTAGGGGGACGCGGCTCCTATAATTCACCCCTCCACTTT.

The CDR3 loop is CASSTDHGANVLTF. CDR3 DNA sequence: TGTGCCAGCAGCACCGATCATGGGGCCAACGTCCTGACTTTC. The chain has TRBV7-2 and TRBJ2-6; no reliable D call. V lost 5 bases and J lost 3, with 8 bases in between. The length of the CDR3 is 14 residues. Germline CDR1 SGHTA, CDR2 FQGNSA.

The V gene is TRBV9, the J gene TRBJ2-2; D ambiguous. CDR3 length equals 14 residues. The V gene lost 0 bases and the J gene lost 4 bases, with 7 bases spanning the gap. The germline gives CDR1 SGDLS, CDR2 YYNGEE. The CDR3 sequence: CASSVGFVTGELFF. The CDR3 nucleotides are TGTGCCAGCAGCGTAGGTTTCGTCACCGGGGAGCTGTTTTTT. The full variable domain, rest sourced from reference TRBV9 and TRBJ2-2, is DSGVTQTPKHLITATGQRVTLRCSPRSGDLSVYWYQQSLDQGLQFLIQYYNGEERAKGNILERFSAQQFPDLHSELNLSSLELGDSALYFCASSVGFVTGELFFGEGSRLTVL.

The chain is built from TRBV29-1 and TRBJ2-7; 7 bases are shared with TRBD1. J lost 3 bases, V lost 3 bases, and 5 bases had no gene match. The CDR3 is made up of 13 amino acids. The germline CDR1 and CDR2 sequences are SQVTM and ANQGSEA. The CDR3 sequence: CSVDKGTDYEQYF. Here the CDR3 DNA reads TGCAGCGTTGACAAAGGGACAGACTACGAGCAGTACTTC.

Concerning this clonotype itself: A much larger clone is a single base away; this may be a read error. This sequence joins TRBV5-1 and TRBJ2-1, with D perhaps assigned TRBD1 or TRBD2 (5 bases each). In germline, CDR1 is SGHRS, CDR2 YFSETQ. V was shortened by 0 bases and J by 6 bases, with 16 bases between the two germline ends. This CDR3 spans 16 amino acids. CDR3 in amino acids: CASSLEGPSYSNEQFF. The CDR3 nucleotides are TGCGCCAGCAGCTTGGAGGGACCCTCCTATAGCAATGAGCAGTTCTTC.

CDR3 nucleotides: TGTGCCAGCAGCAAAGGTCGGGGACAGGGCGGCGATGAGCAGTTCTTC. Its protein is CASSKGRGQGGDEQFF. The genes are TRBV21-1 and TRBJ2-1; no check of the table's D call, TRBD1, against the DNA was made. TRBV21-1 is flagged as a pseudogene. The CDR3 is 16 residues long.

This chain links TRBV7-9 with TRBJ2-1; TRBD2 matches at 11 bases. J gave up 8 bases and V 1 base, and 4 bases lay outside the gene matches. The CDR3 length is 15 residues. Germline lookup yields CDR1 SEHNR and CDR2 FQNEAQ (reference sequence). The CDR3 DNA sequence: TGTGCCAGCAGCTTAGTGCGGGGACTAGCGGATGAGCAGTTCTTC. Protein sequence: CASSLVRGLADEQFF.

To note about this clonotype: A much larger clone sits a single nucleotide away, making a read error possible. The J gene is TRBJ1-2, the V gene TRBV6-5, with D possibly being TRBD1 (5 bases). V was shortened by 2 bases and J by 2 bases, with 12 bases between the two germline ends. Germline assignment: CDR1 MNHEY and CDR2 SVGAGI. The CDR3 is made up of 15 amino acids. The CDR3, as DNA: TGTGCCAGCAGTTACGCATCCAGGGAAAACTATGGCTACACCTTC. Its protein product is CASSYASRENYGYTF.

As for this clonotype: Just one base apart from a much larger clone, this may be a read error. The CDR3 protein is CATSDPSGGGYNEQYF. As DNA, the CDR3 is TGTGCCACCAGTGATCCTAGCGGGGGTGGCTACAATGAGCAGTACTTC. V gene TRBV24-1 combines with J gene TRBJ2-5, with TRBD2 matching 10 bases. CDR3 length equals 16 residues. The J segment lost 11 bases and the V segment lost 3 bases, leaving 14 bases of the junction unmatched. Germline V lookup: CDR1 KGHDR, CDR2 SFDVKD.

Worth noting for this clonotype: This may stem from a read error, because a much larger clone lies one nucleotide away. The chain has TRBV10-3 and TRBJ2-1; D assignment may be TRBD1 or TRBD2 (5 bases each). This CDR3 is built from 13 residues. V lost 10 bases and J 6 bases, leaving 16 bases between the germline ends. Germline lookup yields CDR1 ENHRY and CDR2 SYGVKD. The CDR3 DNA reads TGTGCCACCCACCGGGACGAGGGCAATGAGCAGTTCTTC. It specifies CATHRDEGNEQFF.

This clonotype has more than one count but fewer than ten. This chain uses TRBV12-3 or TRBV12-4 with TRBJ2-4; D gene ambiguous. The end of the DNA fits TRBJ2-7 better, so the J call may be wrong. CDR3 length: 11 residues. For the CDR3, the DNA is TGTGCCAGCAGTTATGAATACGAGCAGTACTTC. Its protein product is CASSYEYEQYF.

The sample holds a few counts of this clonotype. CDR3 nucleotides: TGTGCCAGCTCACCCCGGACAGGGGCGACAGATACGCAGTATTTT. This encodes CASSPRTGATDTQYF. The V call is TRBV18, the J call TRBJ2-3; 9 bases match TRBD1. The CDR3 is 15 amino acids. J gave up 3 bases and V 3 bases, and 4 bases lay outside the gene matches. Germline CDR1 reads KGHSH; CDR2 reads LQKENI.

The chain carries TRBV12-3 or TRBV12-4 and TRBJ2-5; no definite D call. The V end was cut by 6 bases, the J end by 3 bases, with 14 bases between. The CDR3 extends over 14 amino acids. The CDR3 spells CASSPGPPKETQYF. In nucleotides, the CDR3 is TGTGCCAGCAGCCCGGGCCCCCCTAAAGAGACCCAGTACTTC.

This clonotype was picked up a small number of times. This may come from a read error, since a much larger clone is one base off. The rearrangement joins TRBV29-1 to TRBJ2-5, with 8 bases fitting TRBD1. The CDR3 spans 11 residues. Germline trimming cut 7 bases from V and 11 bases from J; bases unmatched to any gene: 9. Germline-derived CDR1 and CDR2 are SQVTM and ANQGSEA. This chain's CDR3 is CSADRVNEQYF. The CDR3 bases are TGCAGCGCGGACAGGGTGAATGAGCAGTACTTC. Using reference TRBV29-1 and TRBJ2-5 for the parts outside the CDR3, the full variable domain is SAVISQKPSRDICQRGTSLTIQCQVDSQVTMMFWYRQQPGQSLTLIATANQGSEATYESGFVIDKFPISRPNLTFSTLTVSNMSPEDSSIYLCSADRVNEQYFGPGTRLLVL.

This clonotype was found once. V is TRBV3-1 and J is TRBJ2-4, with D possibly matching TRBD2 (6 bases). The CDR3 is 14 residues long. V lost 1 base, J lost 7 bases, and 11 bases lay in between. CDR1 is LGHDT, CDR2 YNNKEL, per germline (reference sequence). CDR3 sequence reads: CASSQGLGGNIQYF. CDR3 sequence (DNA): TGTGCCAGCAGCCAAGGACTAGGAGGGAACATTCAGTACTTC.